The T cell receptor (beta chain) described here comes from a study of tumor-infiltrating lymphocytes in primary liver carcinoma. Study context: Subjects consisted of male and female patients aged 30 to 69 years. Samples yielded about 3.5 to 7.5 million productive TCRbeta reads, similar across tissue types.

A word on this clonotype: Its antigen is unidentified. At one of its ends the junction is not consistent with the germline gene, which may arise from a read error.

Total RNA amounting to around 530 ng was the source from which TCR beta cDNA was made with a constant-region primer. Three nested multiplex PCR rounds, a slightly modified ARM-PCR method, built the TCR beta libraries. TRBV1-TRBV30 forward primers paired with a C-beta reverse primer were used in the first two PCR rounds, which ran approximately 10 cycles each. TCRdb fed the multiplex PCR reads into MiXCR, producing one record per CDR3 protein. The sample has about 78,000 distinct CDR3 sequences; around 75% are singletons. Co-extracted RNA and DNA came from roughly 20-30 mg of unsorted bulk tissue. Germline loops: CDR1 SQVTM, CDR2 ANQGSEA. The CDR3 is made up of 13 amino acids. Points from the study as a whole: Reduced overlap was seen in tumor-adjacent and tumor-blood pairs versus tumor region pairs.

This clonotype was obtained from an older woman with primary liver carcinoma and hepatitis B virus infection. This chain links TRBV29-1 with TRBJ2-1, with 7 positions matching TRBD1. The sample comprised liver tumor tissue from sampling region 4. Subset indicated: tumor region T4, right-lateral pole. CDR3 residues: CSVRGQSSDEQFF. The CDR3 DNA reads TGCAGCGTTAGGGGACAGTCCTCGGATGAGCAATTCTTC.